This passage covers 20 T cell receptor beta chains from one sample sequenced in a study of blood T cells in healthy people across ages. A second roughly 6 to 12 cycle PCR used barcoded and J-beta primers. TCRdb ran MiXCR on the 5' RACE reads and lists one entry per CDR3 protein. The sample consists of roughly 1,000,000 distinct CDR3 sequences, almost 25% of them appearing once. The sample was also reused in another study, on T cells of mothers and their children.

Sequenced sample: blood. The receptors were sampled from a girl aged 2 to 10 in good health.

This clonotype was recorded a few times. The V and J genes are TRBV28 and TRBJ2-5, with a weak D call TRBD2 (6 bases). This CDR3 spans 16 amino acids. Germline V gene lookup returns CDR1 MDHEN and CDR2 SYDVKM. Trimming shortened V by 7 bases and J by 5 bases, and 23 bases separated the two germline ends. The CDR3 nucleotides read TGTGCCAGCAATAAACCTAGGCCGAGGGCGGGGGAGACCCAGTACTTC. It yields the protein CASNKPRPRAGETQYF. Full variable domain (rest looked up from reference TRBV28 and TRBJ2-5): DVKVTQSSRYLVKRTGEKVFLECVQDMDHENMFWYRQDPGLGLRLIYFSYDVKMKEKGDIPEGYSVSREKKERFSLILESASTNQTSMYLCASNKPRPRAGETQYFGPGTRLLVL.

This clonotype was seen more than once but under ten times. The V and J genes are TRBV4-1 and TRBJ1-3; the D is unclear. Looked up from germline, CDR1 is MGHRA and CDR2 is YSYEKL. V gave up 6 bases and J gave up 3 bases, with 9 bases separating them. This CDR3 contains 13 residues. The CDR3 here is CASSPQLGNTIYF. DNA for the CDR3: TGCGCCAGCAGTCCCCAGCTTGGAAACACCATATATTTT.

J is TRBJ2-1 and V is TRBV5-1; D is perhaps TRBD2 (5 bases). CDR1 and CDR2 from the germline V gene are SGHRS and YFSETQ. CDR3 length equals 17 residues. Trimming stripped 0 bases from V and 0 bases from J, with 13 bases between. In DNA form, the CDR3 reads TGCGCCAGCAGCTTGGGACTAAAAAGGAGCTCCTACAATGAGCAGTTCTTC. Translated, it gives CASSLGLKRSSYNEQFF.

The V and J genes are TRBV3-1 and TRBJ2-1; weak D call: TRBD1 (6 bases). Germline-derived CDR1 and CDR2 are LGHDT and YNNKEL (reference sequence). Trimming removed 1 base from V and 0 bases from J, with 13 bases in between. This CDR3 contains 17 residues. CDR3 DNA sequence: TGTGCCAGCAGCCAAGGTTATACGGACAGCTCCTACAATGAGCAGTTCTTC. The encoded protein is CASSQGYTDSSYNEQFF.

V is TRBV27 and J is TRBJ2-5, with 7 bases identical to TRBD1. The J call may be faulty, since TRBJ2-1 better matches the DNA end. There are 12 residues in the CDR3. Per germline, CDR1 MNHEY and CDR2 SMNVEV (reference sequence). The CDR3 is CASLGQYNEQFF. The DNA for the CDR3 is TGTGCCAGTCTGGGACAGTACAATGAGCAGTTCTTC.

This clonotype occurred a few times. The V and J genes are TRBV6-5 and TRBJ2-7; D unclear. The germline V and J ends were trimmed by 0 bases and 7 bases, with 7 bases remaining between them. The CDR3 is 12 residues long. Germline CDR1 MNHEY, CDR2 SVGAGI. As DNA, the CDR3 is TGTGCCAGCAGTTACTCGGGTCGGGAGCAGTACTTC. It specifies CASSYSGREQYF.

This clonotype was found a few times. The J gene is TRBJ2-5, the V gene TRBV11-2; D possibly corresponds to TRBD2 (6 bases). The DNA end favors TRBJ2-7, so the J call may be wrong. The CDR3 loop spans 12 amino acids. Looked up from germline, CDR1 is SGHAT and CDR2 is FQNNGV. This chain's CDR3 is CASSIGSSEQYF. Here the CDR3 DNA reads TGTGCCAGCAGCATCGGGAGTAGCGAGCAGTACTTC.

Only a few counts were recorded for this clonotype. This chain links TRBV29-1 with TRBJ2-3; D may be TRBD2 (5 bases). The V end lost 4 bases, the J end lost 2 bases, and 7 bases lay between the germline ends. Germline V gene data show CDR1 as SQVTM and CDR2 as ANQGSEA. The CDR3 sequence is 12 residues long. For the CDR3, the DNA is TGCAGCGTTGTGGACTTCACAGATACGCAGTATTTT. Protein product: CSVVDFTDTQYF.

The V gene is TRBV7-9, the J gene TRBJ1-4; D gene ambiguous. Germline loops: CDR1 SEHNR, CDR2 FQNEAQ (reference sequence). CDR3 length: 12 amino acids. V was cut by 6 bases and J by 8 bases, with 10 bases left in between. The CDR3 nucleotides read TGTGCCAGCAGGCCAGTCGGAGAAAAACTGTTTTTT. This translates into CASRPVGEKLFF.

The table lists this clonotype with a few counts. The genes are TRBV5-5 and TRBJ2-5; maybe TRBD2 (5 bases). The V end lost 0 bases, the J end lost 2 bases, and 14 bases lay between the germline ends. CDR3 length: 16 amino acids. Germline V lookup: CDR1 SGHKS, CDR2 YYEKEE (reference sequence). The CDR3 DNA reads as TGTGCCAGCAGCTTGGAGAGGGTACAGATTCAAGAGACCCAGTACTTC. Its translation is CASSLERVQIQETQYF.

This clonotype was seen only a few times. V usage is TRBV20-1 and J usage is TRBJ2-7; 7 nucleotides line up with TRBD2. Germline V lookup: CDR1 DFQATT, CDR2 SNEGSKA (reference sequence). The CDR3 spans 15 residues. With V trimmed by 0 bases and J by 1 base, 6 bases remained unmatched. The CDR3 spells CSAREVASGSYEQYF. The CDR3 coding sequence is TGCAGTGCTAGAGAAGTGGCTAGCGGATCCTACGAGCAGTACTTC.

This clonotype was observed a handful of times. The chain has TRBV9 and TRBJ1-1; D may be TRBD1 (5 bases). Trimming cost V 0 bases and J 4 bases, with 13 bases left between them. This CDR3 region has 15 residues. Germline loops: CDR1 SGDLS, CDR2 YYNGEE. The CDR3 protein is CASSVGGGWGTEAFF. The CDR3 DNA is TGTGCCAGCAGCGTAGGGGGGGGATGGGGCACTGAAGCTTTCTTT.

The chain combines TRBV7-2 with TRBJ2-5; D gene unclear. The J call may be mistaken, given a closer DNA end match to TRBJ2-7. Germline values: CDR1 SGHTA, CDR2 FQGNSA. The CDR3 loop spans 15 amino acids. The CDR3 reads CASTLEATYLDEQYF. The CDR3 DNA sequence: TGTGCCAGCACCCTAGAAGCTACCTATCTGGACGAGCAGTACTTC.

The rearrangement links TRBV7-2 to TRBJ1-6, with D possibly being TRBD1 (5 bases). The V gene's germline CDR1 is SGHTA and CDR2 FQGNSA. The V end lost 8 bases, the J end lost 11 bases, and 19 bases lay between the germline ends. CDR3 length: 14 amino acids. For the CDR3, the DNA is TGTGCCAGCCGCCGGACGGGGGGGAGCGCACCCCTCCACTTT. As protein: CASRRTGGSAPLHF.

The chain has TRBV20-1 and TRBJ2-2; 11 positions match TRBD2. V gave up 5 bases and J gave up 5 bases; unmatched junction bases: 7. CDR3 length equals 15 residues. Germline V CDR1 and CDR2: DFQATT, SNEGSKA (reference sequence). CDR3 region: CSAAILAGGTGELFF. The CDR3 coding sequence is TGCAGTGCTGCTATCCTAGCGGGAGGAACCGGGGAGCTGTTTTTT.

This clonotype was counted a few times. V is TRBV20-1 and J is TRBJ2-5, with D possibly matching TRBD1 (6 bases). The DNA end favors TRBJ2-7, so the J call may be wrong. Germline V gene sequence: CDR1 DFQATT, CDR2 SNEGSKA (reference sequence). The CDR3 sequence is 17 residues long. The CDR3 DNA is TGCAGTGCTAGGTTTTCCAGCGGCAGGGGTGTTTTCGACGAGCAGTACTTC. Translated, it gives CSARFSSGRGVFDEQYF.

The chain uses TRBV7-9 and TRBJ1-1; perhaps TRBD1 as D (6 bases). The CDR3 is made up of 15 amino acids. The V end was cut by 8 bases, the J end by 8 bases, with 24 bases between. The germline CDR1 and CDR2 sequences are SEHNR and FQNEAQ (reference sequence). CDR3 sequence: CASDSETDTGQEAFF. CDR3 coding DNA: TGTGCCAGCGATTCCGAGACGGATACGGGACAAGAAGCTTTCTTT.

The chain uses TRBV7-6 and TRBJ2-5; D is unresolved. CDR1 is SGHVS and CDR2 is FNYEAQ in the germline V gene. This CDR3 is built from 15 residues. The V end lost 1 base, the J end lost 1 base, and 10 bases lay between the germline ends. The DNA of the CDR3 is TGTGCCAGCAGCTTAGGGTGGTCAGCCCAAGAGACCCAGTACTTC. It is translated as CASSLGWSAQETQYF.

The rearrangement joins TRBV28 to TRBJ2-5; D unclear. Trimming stripped 3 bases from V and 5 bases from J, with 10 bases between. The CDR3 totals 13 residues. CDR1 is MDHEN, CDR2 SYDVKM, per germline. CDR3: CASSFQQQETQYF. The CDR3 bases are TGTGCCAGCAGTTTCCAACAACAGGAGACCCAGTACTTC.

This clonotype was found a few times. The J gene is TRBJ1-2, the V gene TRBV12-3 or TRBV12-4; D remains ambiguous. The CDR3 spans 12 residues. V shed 5 bases and J shed 2 bases, with 6 bases lying between them. CDR3 in DNA: TGTGCCAGCAGTCACAGAAACTATGGCTACACCTTC. Translating it yields CASSHRNYGYTF.